This passage covers 19 T cell receptor beta chains from one sample sequenced in a study of blood T cell repertoires in COVID-19. Clones were sequenced by immunoSEQ multiplex PCR, and TCRdb holds only the in-frame ones, with some missing. This sample has 55,000 to 80,000 clones, with 75% to 90% found just once. Specimen: peripheral blood. These TCRs come from a human donor in a cohort sampled during active COVID-19.

The chain links TRBV19 to TRBJ1-4; the match to TRBD1 covers 8 bases. The CDR3 length is 14 residues. J was trimmed by 6 bases and V by 5 bases; bases with no gene match: 5. The germline CDR1 and CDR2 sequences are LNHDA and SQIVND (reference sequence). CDR3 coding DNA: TGTGCCAGTAGTCTCGGACAGGGCCATGAAAAACTGTTTTTT. The encoded protein is CASSLGQGHEKLFF.

This sequence joins TRBV30 and TRBJ1-6, with 11 bases fitting TRBD1. Germline-derived CDR1 and CDR2 are GTSNPN and SVGIG (reference sequence). V dropped 2 bases and J dropped 7; count of bases not matched to a gene: 4. The CDR3 consists of 15 residues. The CDR3 DNA sequence: TGTGCCTGGAGTAGGACAGGGGGCGCGAATTCACCCCTCCACTTT. It encodes CAWSRTGGANSPLHF. The full variable domain, its missing parts supplied by reference TRBV30 and TRBJ1-6, is SQTIHQWPATLVQPVGSPLSLECTVEGTSNPNLYWYRQAAGRGLQLLFYSVGIGQISSEVPQNLSASRPQDRQFILSSKKLLLSDSGFYLCAWSRTGGANSPLHFGNGTRLTVT.

The chain couples TRBV11-2 to TRBJ1-4; TRBD1 is a possible D gene (5 bases). Trimming shortened V by 2 bases and J by 8 bases, and 12 bases separated the two germline ends. CDR1 is SGHAT, CDR2 FQNNGV, per germline. The CDR3 length is 14 residues. The CDR3 region is CASSLRNGGEKLFF. The CDR3 DNA reads TGTGCCAGCAGCTTAAGAAACGGGGGGGAAAAACTGTTTTTT.

This chain joins TRBV5-1 and TRBJ1-1; D not resolved. The CDR3 runs 14 residues. The V end lost 1 base, the J end lost 8 bases, and 15 bases lay between the germline ends. From germline, CDR1 is SGHRS and CDR2 YFSETQ. Written as DNA, the CDR3 is TGCGCCAGCAGCTTGAGCCCGTCCGTTGAGGAAGCTTTCTTT. Protein product: CASSLSPSVEEAFF.

A single count supports this clone. The chain has TRBV18 and TRBJ1-4, with 7 bases matching TRBD1. Germline V lookup: CDR1 KGHSH, CDR2 LQKENI. V lost 3 bases and J lost 0; bases outside the gene matches: 4. The CDR3 totals 16 residues. CDR3 nucleotide sequence: TGTGCCAGCTCACCGGGACAGCCTGCAACTAATGAAAAACTGTTTTTT. This codes for CASSPGQPATNEKLFF.

The genes are TRBV2 and TRBJ1-6, with 9 nucleotides matching TRBD1. Per the germline V gene, CDR1 is SNHLY and CDR2 is FYNNEI. This CDR3 is 15 amino acids long. V shed 7 bases, J shed 7 bases, and the junction held 8 bases outside the gene matches. CDR3 amino acids: CASIMGQGFNSPLHF. The CDR3 region has the DNA TGTGCCAGCATCATGGGACAGGGCTTCAATTCACCCCTCCACTTT.

This clone appeared a few times. V usage is TRBV19 and J usage is TRBJ1-2, with D perhaps TRBD1 (6 bases). The CDR3 contains 13 residues. The germline CDR1 and CDR2 sequences are LNHDA and SQIVND (reference sequence). V shed 5 bases and J shed 6 bases, with 13 bases lying between them. In DNA, the CDR3 is TGTGCCAGTAGTGTACAGGGAGTAGATGGCTACACCTTC. Its translation is CASSVQGVDGYTF.

The CDR3 here is CSASWVGSYGYTF. The DNA of the CDR3 is TGCAGTGCTAGTTGGGTGGGCTCCTATGGCTACACCTTC. The chain carries TRBV20-1 and TRBJ1-2; D uncertain. The V and J ends lost 3 bases and 4 bases respectively, with 12 bases between them. CDR3 length: 13 residues. The germline CDR1 and CDR2 sequences are DFQATT and SNEGSKA (reference sequence).

The V call is TRBV7-9, the J call TRBJ2-7; 14 positions match TRBD2. Germline V gene lookup returns CDR1 SEHNR and CDR2 FQNEAQ (reference sequence). The CDR3 totals 15 residues. The V segment lost 5 bases and the J segment 8 bases; nucleotides outside the gene matches: 8. The CDR3 reads CASSTPGLAGAQQYF. CDR3 DNA: TGTGCCAGCAGCACACCGGGACTAGCGGGGGCCCAGCAGTACTTC.

The genes are TRBV2 and TRBJ1-5, with D unclear. V lost 7 bases and J 6 bases, leaving 19 bases between the germline ends. The V gene's germline CDR1 is SNHLY and CDR2 FYNNEI. The CDR3 is made up of 15 amino acids. CDR3 in amino acids: CASTTTRAVSQPQHF. The CDR3 DNA is TGTGCCAGCACAACCACCCGTGCCGTCAGTCAGCCCCAGCATTTT.

This clone was recorded only once. The gene calls are TRBV30 and TRBJ1-5; D is possibly TRBD1 (5 bases). Per germline, CDR1 GTSNPN and CDR2 SVGIG (reference sequence). The V gene lost 1 base and the J gene lost 3 bases, with 7 bases spanning the gap. There are 13 residues in the CDR3. The CDR3 DNA sequence: TGTGCCTGGAGTGCACAGGACAATCAGCCCCAGCATTTT. It encodes CAWSAQDNQPQHF.

The chain joins TRBV19 to TRBJ2-3, with D perhaps TRBD2 (7 bases). V gave up 8 bases and J gave up 6 bases, with 18 bases separating them. The CDR3 extends over 14 amino acids. Germline V gene lookup returns CDR1 LNHDA and CDR2 SQIVND (reference sequence). CDR3 DNA: TGTGCCAGTTCGAGTGGGGGGGACACGGATACGCAGTATTTT. Translated: CASSSGGDTDTQYF.

This clone came up once. The chain has TRBV4-1 and TRBJ1-4; 7 positions agree with TRBD1. This CDR3 spans 16 amino acids. The germline V gene encodes CDR1 MGHRA and CDR2 YSYEKL. The trim removed 3 bases at V and 7 bases at J, leaving 11 bases unmatched. The CDR3, as DNA: TGCGCCAGCAGCCACCTAAGGGCAGGGGGTGGTGAAAAACTGTTTTTT. Translation: CASSHLRAGGGEKLFF.

V usage is TRBV5-1 and J usage is TRBJ2-7, with 8 bases identical to TRBD2. Germline trimming cut 4 bases from V and 3 bases from J; bases unmatched to any gene: 3. Germline V gene data show CDR1 as SGHRS and CDR2 as YFSETQ. The CDR3 has 13 amino acids. The CDR3 bases are TGCGCCAGCAGCGTAAGCGGGGGCTACGAGCAGTACTTC. It yields the protein CASSVSGGYEQYF.

This clone was observed a single time. This rearrangement joins TRBV28 to TRBJ1-1, with TRBD1 matching 7 bases. The V gene's germline CDR1 is MDHEN and CDR2 SYDVKM. CDR3 length equals 16 residues. The trim removed 4 bases at V and 0 bases at J, leaving 8 bases unmatched. CDR3 amino acids: CASSSRERGLNTEAFF. Written as DNA, the CDR3 is TGTGCCAGCAGTTCCAGGGAGAGGGGGCTGAACACTGAAGCTTTCTTT.

In this sample, this clone turned up once. The rearrangement uses TRBV2 and TRBJ1-1, with no clear D. This CDR3 region has 14 residues. Trimming removed 9 bases from V and 1 base from J, with 15 bases in between. Germline loops: CDR1 SNHLY, CDR2 FYNNEI. The CDR3 DNA reads TGTGCCAGTAGGGCGTTGGGAGGGAACACTGAAGCTTTCTTT. This sequence encodes CASRALGGNTEAFF.

This clone was seen more than once but under ten times. The V and J genes are TRBV7-8 and TRBJ1-6; 8 nucleotides align to TRBD1. CDR1 SGHVS and CDR2 FQNEAQ come from the germline V gene. This CDR3 is 16 amino acids long. With V trimmed by 1 base and J by 6 bases, 5 bases remained unmatched. The CDR3 sequence is CASSLGTGRSNSPLHF. In DNA, the CDR3 is TGTGCCAGCAGCTTAGGGACAGGGCGAAGTAATTCACCCCTCCACTTT.

The gene calls are TRBV20-1 and TRBJ2-3; the match to TRBD2 covers 9 bases. Germline values: CDR1 DFQATT, CDR2 SNEGSKA (reference sequence). CDR3 length: 15 amino acids. Unmatched junction bases numbered 6, after V lost 3 bases and J lost 2 bases. The CDR3 nucleotides read TGCAGTGCTAGTGGCGGGGGGGTCACCACAGATACGCAGTATTTT. Protein product: CSASGGGVTTDTQYF.

V usage is TRBV5-4 and J usage is TRBJ2-3, with 7 bases that match TRBD2. V was clipped by 1 base and J by 1 base; unmatched bases: 3. The CDR3 has 15 residues. CDR1 and CDR2 from the germline V gene are SGHNT and YYREEE (reference sequence). The CDR3 protein is CASSLSRGGTDTQYF. CDR3 coding DNA: TGTGCCAGCAGCTTGAGTCGGGGGGGCACAGATACGCAGTATTTT. Combining the CDR3 with reference TRBV5-4 and TRBJ2-3 gives the whole variable domain ETGVTQSPTHLIKTRGQQVTLRCSSQSGHNTVSWYQQALGQGPQFIFQYYREEENGRGNFPPRFSGLQFPNYSSELNVNALELDDSALYLCASSLSRGGTDTQYFGPGTRLTVL.